This T cell receptor beta chain appears in the sequencing data of a study of blood T cell repertoires in COVID-19 (TCRdb year 2020). Regarding the study in general: Samples from collaborators originated in the United States, Italy and Spain and spanned both the acute and convalescent phases of COVID-19. Nearly every sample came with metadata listing a de-identified subject ID, COVID-19 status, age in years and sex. The samples were drawn from the first 160 participants of the ongoing ImmuneRACE study and from over 950 subjects provided by 6 global collaborators. The prospective study material was composed of cDNA or gDNA derived from T cells, B-cell-depleted T cells, or PBMCs. A freely available public database, intended as a resource for researchers studying the immune response to SARS-CoV-2, is where the repertoires were released. Deeply sampled blood TCRbeta repertoires from subjects exposed to, actively infected with, or recovered from COVID-19 were included in the dataset. Where available, HLA class I and class II types were obtained from metadata supplied by the sample provider rather than from assay-based typing.

Note on this clone: The antigen it binds to is not known. The record has no base qualities; no much larger clone is one base away.

Taken from cysteine to phenylalanine, the CDR3 has 11 residues. The CDR3 DNA has 33 bases and is translated from base 1. V loses 5 bases of germline sequence and J loses 6 bases, and the interval between the two ends is 7 bases. CDR1 is given as SNHLY and CDR2 as FYNNEI, both from the germline V gene. Samples from volunteer blood donors who had recovered from COVID-19 were contributed by a second Seattle source. Whole blood was collected in K2EDTA tubes by collaborating institutions according to the institutions' own protocols. For TCRbeta analysis, collaborator samples were shipped as frozen whole blood, as isolated PBMCs, or as DNA extracted from either sample type. Here is what the overall study found, with its caveats: Clinical and demographic metadata were provided uncurated, with the amount varying by source and participant.

The immunoSEQ Assay, a bias-controlled multiplex PCR, was used to amplify TCRbeta CDR3 regions from genomic DNA. The original methods were these. The number of nucleated cells in each sample was estimated by amplification of reference gene primers within the assay. Sequence reads were collapsed and filtered to measure the absolute abundance of every unique TCRbeta CDR3 rearrangement. Productive Simpson clonality was computed per sample as the square root of Simpson's diversity index over productive rearrangements. What TCRdb holds here is the immuneACCESS table cut down to in-frame rearrangements. Part of the clones is not present; checked against another copy, under half of the missing clones reflect an unresolved V gene, and the others are unexplained. V and J calls and clone size are those listed in that table; D and trimming were worked out from the DNA. The sample contains 200,000 to 250,000 clones, 86% of them found a single time. Around 2% of the sample is taken by the ten largest.

The rearrangement combines TRBV2 with TRBJ1-1; no D gene is confidently identified. Sequenced input: peripheral blood. The source is a man aged 25-45 years who had recovered from COVID-19. Here the CDR3 is given as CASSSGPEAFF. In nucleotides, the sequence is TGTGCCAGCAGTTCAGGTCCTGAAGCTTTCTTT.